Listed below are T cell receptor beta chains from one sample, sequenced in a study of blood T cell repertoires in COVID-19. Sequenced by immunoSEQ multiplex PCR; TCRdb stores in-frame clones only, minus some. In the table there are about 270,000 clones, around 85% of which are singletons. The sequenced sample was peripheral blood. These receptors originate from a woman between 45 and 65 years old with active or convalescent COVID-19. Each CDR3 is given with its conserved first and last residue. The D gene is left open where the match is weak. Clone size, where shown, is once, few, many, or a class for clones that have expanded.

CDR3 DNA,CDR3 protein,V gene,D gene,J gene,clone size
TGTGCCAGCAGCCCCGCCGGGACTAGCGGGAGTAATGAGCAGTTCTTC,CASSPAGTSGSNEQFF,TRBV5-4,TRBD2,TRBJ2-1,.
TGCGCCAGCAGCCAAAGCGGGACTAGCGGGAGAGTCTACGAGCAGTACTTC,CASSQSGTSGRVYEQYF,TRBV4-1,TRBD2,TRBJ2-7,.
TGTGCCAGCAGTGCCGGGAGCACAGATACGCAGTATTTT,CASSAGSTDTQYF,TRBV6-4,.,TRBJ2-3,.
TGTGCCAGCAGTGAAACCGCGGGTTCCAAAAACATTCAGTACTTC,CASSETAGSKNIQYF,TRBV2,.,TRBJ2-4,.
TGTGCCAGCAGCTTGGCCATGGGACAGGGGGGTTCACCCCTCCACTTT,CASSLAMGQGGSPLHF,TRBV5-6,TRBD1,TRBJ1-6,.
TGTGCCAGCCGCGACGGACTAGCGGTCTCCTACGAGCAGTACTTC,CASRDGLAVSYEQYF,TRBV25-1,TRBD2,TRBJ2-7,.
TGCGCCAGCAGCTTCTCGACAGGGGGCGCAGGCACCGGGGAGCTGTTTTTT,CASSFSTGGAGTGELFF,TRBV5-1,TRBD1,TRBJ2-2,.
TGCGCCAGCAGCCAGAATAGCGGGAGTTCCTACGAGCAGTACTTC,CASSQNSGSSYEQYF,TRBV4-1,TRBD2,TRBJ2-7,.
TGTGCCAGCAGTTACTCGACCTTACGGTCTAGCGGGAGGGTCAATGAGCAGTTCTTC,CASSYSTLRSSGRVNEQFF,TRBV6-2/TRBV6-3,TRBD2,TRBJ2-1,once
TGTGCCAGCAGCTTTCTAGCCTCGAACACCGGGGAGCTGTTTTTT,CASSFLASNTGELFF,TRBV7-2,.,TRBJ2-2,.
TGTGCCATCAGAGACGGACAGGAGAATGAAGCTTTCTTT,CAIRDGQENEAFF,TRBV10-3,TRBD1,TRBJ1-1,.
TGTGCCAGTAGTTCCGGACAGGTATATGGCTACACCTTC,CASSSGQVYGYTF,TRBV19,TRBD1,TRBJ1-2,.
TGTGCCAGTAGTTCCTGGGACAGGGAGAATGAGCAGTTCTTC,CASSSWDRENEQFF,TRBV19,TRBD1,TRBJ2-1,.
TGTGCCATAGGCTATCCGGGGACTGAAGCTTTCTTT,CAIGYPGTEAFF,TRBV10-3,.,TRBJ1-1,.
TGTGCCAGCAGTTATCAGGGACTAGCGTCCTACAATGAGCAGTTCTTC,CASSYQGLASYNEQFF,TRBV6-2/TRBV6-3,TRBD2,TRBJ2-1,.
TGTGCCAGCAGCGTAATACAGGTCGGGTGGGATGGCTACACCTTC,CASSVIQVGWDGYTF,TRBV5-4,.,TRBJ1-2,.
TGTGCCAGCAGCTTAGGACTAGCGGGAGAAACTCCGCTCGGCTACGAGCAGTACTTC,CASSLGLAGETPLGYEQYF,TRBV5-4,TRBD2,TRBJ2-7,few
TGTGCCAGCAGTTTAACAGGCCGAGAAGCTTTCTTT,CASSLTGREAFF,TRBV28,.,TRBJ1-1,once
TGTGCCAGCAGTTTACGGGTCGGCGGCCGGAACGAGCAGTACTTC,CASSLRVGGRNEQYF,TRBV2,.,TRBJ2-7,once
TGTGCCAGCAGCTTAGGCAGGGGGCGCAGGAATGAAAAACTGTTTTTT,CASSLGRGRRNEKLFF,TRBV11-2,TRBD1,TRBJ1-4,.
TGTGCCTGGAGTGCAAGCGGGAGTGGCGAGCAGTACTTC,CAWSASGSGEQYF,TRBV30,TRBD2,TRBJ2-7,once
TGTGCCAGGACTCTCGCGGGAGTGGGCTCTGGGGCCAACGTCCTGACTTTC,CARTLAGVGSGANVLTF,TRBV2,TRBD2,TRBJ2-6,.
TGCAGCGTTGAAGATCAGGAGGGAGGGGTGAACACTGAAGCTTTCTTT,CSVEDQEGGVNTEAFF,TRBV29-1,.,TRBJ1-1,few
TGCGCCAGCAGGGCCGGGACAGGCATAATGACCTACGAGCAGTACTTC,CASRAGTGIMTYEQYF,TRBV5-1,TRBD1,TRBJ2-7,.
TGTGCCAGCAGCTCGACCGGGACTAGCGAACCACTAGCCAAAAACATTCAGTACTTC,CASSSTGTSEPLAKNIQYF,TRBV7-9,TRBD2,TRBJ2-4,.
TGTGCCAGCAGCTTGGATAGGGGTGAGCAGTACTTC,CASSLDRGEQYF,TRBV5-4,.,TRBJ2-7,.
TGTGCCAGCCGGTGGGAGACCTACGAGCAGTACTTC,CASRWETYEQYF,TRBV2,.,TRBJ2-7,.
TGTGCCAGCAGCGTAGAAAGCGCCTACAATGAGCAGTTCTTC,CASSVESAYNEQFF,TRBV7-8,.,TRBJ2-1,.
TGCGCCAGCACCGACAATTATAATTCACCCCTCCACTTT,CASTDNYNSPLHF,TRBV10-2,.,TRBJ1-6,.
TGTGCCAGCCAGGACAGCCTCTATGGCTACACCTTC,CASQDSLYGYTF,TRBV19,.,TRBJ1-2,.
TGTGCCAGCAGCCTTAAGGGACTAGGGAATAGAGCCAACGTCCTGACTTTC,CASSLKGLGNRANVLTF,TRBV7-2,TRBD2,TRBJ2-6,.
TGTGCCAGCAGCCGTGCGGGAGGGCCATCAGGGGAGCTGTTTTTT,CASSRAGGPSGELFF,TRBV5-4,TRBD2,TRBJ2-2,few
TGTGCCAGCAGCTTCCCGGTGAGGGACAATGAGCAGTTCTTC,CASSFPVRDNEQFF,TRBV7-2,.,TRBJ2-1,.
TGTGCCAGCAGCTTACCACCCGGCAGTGGGGCGACTAATGAAAAACTGTTTTTT,CASSLPPGSGATNEKLFF,TRBV7-9,.,TRBJ1-4,.
TGCGCCAGCAGCTTGACTAGCCGATACAATGAGCAGTTCTTC,CASSLTSRYNEQFF,TRBV5-1,.,TRBJ2-1,.
TGTGCCAGCAGTATTCTAGGGGGTGAGTACGAGCAGTACTTC,CASSILGGEYEQYF,TRBV6-5,.,TRBJ2-7,.
TGTGCCAGTAGTATCCAGGGGAACAGGCAGCCCCAGCATTTT,CASSIQGNRQPQHF,TRBV19,.,TRBJ1-5,.
TGTGCCAGCAGCCAAGGGACTAGCGGGGTGGCCCATGAGCAGTTCTTC,CASSQGTSGVAHEQFF,TRBV3-1/TRBV3-2,TRBD2,TRBJ2-1,.
TGTGCCAGTAGGGGGGGGAAAGCTAGGTATGGCTACACCTTC,CASRGGKARYGYTF,TRBV19,.,TRBJ1-2,few
TGTGCCAGCAGCCTCCGGGCTAGCGGGAGCAATGAGCAGTTCTTC,CASSLRASGSNEQFF,TRBV3-1/TRBV3-2,TRBD2,TRBJ2-1,.
TGTGCCAGCAGTTTGGCCGTGGGACTATCGACCCAGCATTTT,CASSLAVGLSTQHF,TRBV28,.,TRBJ1-5,.
TGTGCCAGCAGCTTAGCTTCTGGACAGGGCTTCTATGGCTACACCTTC,CASSLASGQGFYGYTF,TRBV7-9,TRBD1,TRBJ1-2,.
TGTGCCAGCAGCCAAGGAAGCACTAGCACAGATACGCAGTATTTT,CASSQGSTSTDTQYF,TRBV3-1/TRBV3-2,.,TRBJ2-3,.
TGTGCCAGCTCATCGAGTGAAAAACTGTTTTTT,CASSSSEKLFF,TRBV18,.,TRBJ1-4,.